This T cell receptor (beta chain) was recorded in a study of cytomegalovirus exposure and HLA in healthy donors. Study outcomes and limitations: Most TCR beta V segments were productive about 87% or about 30% of the time in an earlier analysis. Cytomegalovirus status, reportedly, was diagnosed with high specificity and sensitivity by the classifier. The study found most TCR sequences rare, yet found some public TCRs in many donors.

Use of 60 Vbeta and 13 Jbeta primers characterized the PCR. The assay was immunoSEQ multiplex PCR, and TCRdb's table has in-frame clones only and misses some. The sample includes roughly 200,000 clones, 77% of them seen just once. Trimming took 7 bases from V and 6 from J; bases not matched to a gene: 8. The CDR3 is made up of 13 amino acids. From germline, CDR1 is MNHNS and CDR2 SASEGT. As regards this clone: Its cognate antigen is unknown.

The chain is built from TRBV6-1 and TRBJ1-1; 7 bases match TRBD1. The origin of this receptor is a woman aged 55 to 70 in good health and CMV-seropositive. The sequencing input was PBMCs. The CDR3 sequence: CASTGGGWPEAFF. The CDR3, as DNA: TGTGCCAGCACGGGAGGGGGCTGGCCTGAAGCTTTCTTT.